Each of the 9 T cell receptor beta chains below was sequenced from the same sample in a study of blood T cell repertoires in COVID-19. The data were produced by immunoSEQ multiplex PCR, yet TCRdb's version contains in-frame clones alone and is incomplete. The profile shows 200,000 to 250,000 clones, approximately 83% of them singletons. The sample taken for sequencing was PBMCs or T cells enriched from blood (not recorded which). The receptors originated from a woman aged 55-69 years who had recovered from COVID-19.

Notes on this clone: Compared with germline, one end of the junction differs, possibly owing to a read error. Other DNA sequences from this sample encode an identical CDR3 as well. The V call is TRBV27, the J call TRBJ1-5, with D maybe TRBD1 (5 bases). CDR1 MNHEY and CDR2 SMNVEV come from the germline V gene (reference sequence). The CDR3 runs to 13 residues. This chain's CDR3 is CASSWGGNQPQHF. The CDR3 DNA reads as TGTGCCAGCAGTTGGGGCGGCAATCAGCCTCAGCATTTT.

The CDR3 sequence: CASSLGVLDEQFF. DNA of the CDR3: TGTGCCAGCTCTCTCGGGGTCCTGGATGAGCAGTTCTTC. The rearrangement joins TRBV18 to TRBJ2-1; maybe TRBD2 (5 bases). Germline CDR1 is KGHSH and CDR2 is LQKENI. V lost 6 bases and J 8 bases, leaving 14 bases between the germline ends. The CDR3 has 13 amino acids.

The chain is built from TRBV7-9 and TRBJ2-1, with TRBD2 as a possible D gene (6 bases). With 1 base removed from V and 8 bases from J, the gap between germline ends came to 24 bases. The CDR3 loop spans 18 amino acids. CDR1 and CDR2 (germline): SEHNR, FQNEAQ (reference sequence). The CDR3 loop reads CASSLGKSGDSSLDEQFF. The CDR3 DNA reads as TGTGCCAGCAGCTTAGGAAAGAGTGGGGACTCCTCTCTGGATGAGCAGTTCTTC.

Concerning this clone: The same CDR3 arises from other DNA sequences in this sample as well. The chain joins TRBV3-1 (or the pseudogene TRBV3-2) to TRBJ1-1, with 8 bases matching TRBD1. Germline V gene lookup returns CDR1 LGHDT and CDR2 YNNKEL (reference sequence). J lost 5 bases, V lost 3 bases, and 8 bases had no gene match. The CDR3 covers 15 residues. Here the CDR3 reads CASSQGQGARTEAFF. In DNA, the CDR3 is TGTGCCAGCAGCCAGGGTCAGGGGGCGCGGACTGAAGCTTTCTTT.

This clone was observed once. This chain links TRBV30 with TRBJ1-3; D unresolved. The CDR3 covers 13 residues. The germline V and J ends were trimmed by 5 bases and 0 bases, with 8 bases remaining between them. Looked up from germline, CDR1 is GTSNPN and CDR2 is SVGIG (reference sequence). CDR3 in amino acids: CAWASSSGNTIYF. The CDR3 DNA reads as TGTGCCTGGGCCTCCAGCTCTGGAAACACCATATATTTT.

The chain uses TRBV3-1 (or the pseudogene TRBV3-2) and TRBJ2-7, with 12 positions matching TRBD2. With V trimmed by 1 base and J by 0 bases, 1 base remained unmatched. Per the germline V gene, CDR1 is LGHDT and CDR2 is YNNKEL (reference sequence). This CDR3 contains 16 residues. This CDR3 is CASSQGLAGVSYEQYF. CDR3 bases: TGTGCCAGCAGCCAAGGACTAGCGGGAGTCTCCTACGAGCAGTACTTC.

The table lists this clone with a few counts. This same CDR3 is encoded by further DNA sequences in the sample. This chain connects TRBV19 to TRBJ2-1; perhaps TRBD1 as D (5 bases). Germline CDR1 reads LNHDA; CDR2 reads SQIVND (reference sequence). The CDR3 is 13 amino acids. V lost 1 base, J lost 5 bases, and 6 bases lay in between. CDR3 region: CASSIGQNNEQFF. For the CDR3, the DNA is TGTGCCAGTAGTATAGGACAGAACAATGAGCAGTTCTTC.

The chain is built from TRBV2 and TRBJ2-7; tentative D call: TRBD2 (6 bases). The germline gives CDR1 SNHLY, CDR2 FYNNEI. V gave up 7 bases and J gave up 4 bases, with 11 bases separating them. The CDR3 has 12 residues. The CDR3 nucleotides read TGTGCCAGCATTAGGGAGGAATACGAGCAGTACTTC. Protein: CASIREEYEQYF.

This chain joins TRBV7-2 and TRBJ2-3, with a tentative D call TRBD2 (7 bases). V lost 2 bases, J lost 0 bases, and 12 bases lay in between. The CDR3 consists of 16 residues. CDR1 and CDR2 (germline): SGHTA, FQGNSA. The CDR3 region has the DNA TGTGCCAGCAGCTTAAGGGGGGGGCCAAGCACAGATACGCAGTATTTT. This codes for CASSLRGGPSTDTQYF.